The T cell receptor (beta chain) under discussion was sequenced for a study of identical twins' blood T cells. This clonotype turned up a few times. From the 5' RACE reads, TCRdb called clonotypes with MiXCR, one entry per CDR3 protein. This sample has 350,000 to 400,000 distinct CDR3 sequences; over 25% occur once, and the top ten carry approximately 6.6%. V gave up 3 bases and J gave up 6 bases, with 12 bases separating them. This CDR3 comprises 13 residues. The germline CDR1 and CDR2 sequences are SGHDT and YYEEEE. Likely shared infections and vaccines: all three twin pairs were reared together. The sample taken for sequencing was PBMCs. The receptor was derived from a woman between 18 and 55 years old in good health. This chain connects TRBV5-6 to TRBJ1-1; D not certain. The CDR3 loop is CASSSYSVPEAFF. The DNA of the CDR3 is TGTGCCAGCAGCTCGTATTCAGTACCTGAAGCTTTCTTT.